One and the same sample provided the 27 T cell receptor beta chains below, sequenced in a study of siplizumab effects on memory and regulatory T cells. Generated by immunoSEQ multiplex PCR, the TCRdb table keeps only in-frame clones and is missing some. This sample has around 95,000 clones, with more than 85% found just once. Sample: CD4+ T cells sorted from blood. The source of these receptors is a human donor in good health.

This chain connects TRBV28 to TRBJ1-3; D call uncertain. Germline values: CDR1 MDHEN, CDR2 SYDVKM. The CDR3 runs 15 residues. The V and J ends lost 5 bases and 0 bases respectively, with 11 bases between them. CDR3 coding DNA: TGTGCCAGCAGTCCCCCCGTCAGCTCTGGAAACACCATATATTTT. Translation: CASSPPVSSGNTIYF.

The chain joins TRBV7-8 to TRBJ2-3; 12 nucleotides agree with TRBD2. The V gene end was trimmed by 5 bases and the J gene end by 7 bases; junction bases not matched to a gene: 7. The CDR3 covers 15 residues. The germline CDR1 and CDR2 sequences are SGHVS and FQNEAQ. CDR3 sequence reads: CASSAWTSGEYTQYF. DNA of the CDR3: TGTGCCAGCAGCGCGTGGACTAGCGGGGAGTATACGCAGTATTTT.

CDR3 DNA sequence: TGTGCCAGCAGCCAAGGAGGACGGTTGCAGTTCTTC. Translation gives CASSQGGRLQFF. The chain employs TRBV14 and TRBJ2-1; unclear D gene. Trimming removed 1 base at V and 12 bases at J, with 10 bases between. The V gene's germline CDR1 is SGHDN and CDR2 FVKESK. The CDR3 extends over 12 amino acids.

This clone appeared once. The chain has TRBV7-2 and TRBJ2-6; D unresolved. This CDR3 contains 18 residues. The V and J ends lost 4 bases and 0 bases respectively, with 16 bases between them. Germline V gives CDR1 SGHTA, CDR2 FQGNSA. In nucleotides, the CDR3 is TGTGCCAGCAGCTCTTTCCGGGTTCTGGGCTCTGGGGCCAACGTCCTGACTTTC. This codes for CASSSFRVLGSGANVLTF.

The CDR3 is CASSFTNYGYTF. CDR3 DNA: TGTGCCAGCAGCTTCACCAACTATGGCTACACCTTC. The chain uses TRBV7-9 and TRBJ1-2; D is unclear. Germline CDR1 reads SEHNR; CDR2 reads FQNEAQ (reference sequence). The CDR3 totals 12 residues. Trimming removed 3 bases at V and 2 bases at J, with 4 bases between. Full variable domain (missing parts from reference TRBV7-9 and TRBJ1-2): DTGVSQNPRHKITKRGQNVTFRCDPISEHNRLYWYRQTLGQGPEFLTYFQNEAQLEKSRLLSDRFSAERPKGSFSTLEIQRTEQGDSAMYLCASSFTNYGYTFGSGTRLTVV.

The V gene is TRBV19, the J gene TRBJ2-3; TRBD2 matches 10 bases. V was clipped by 3 bases and J by 4 bases; unmatched bases: 13. Germline lookup yields CDR1 LNHDA and CDR2 SQIVND (reference sequence). The CDR3 is made up of 18 amino acids. The CDR3, as DNA: TGTGCCAGTAGTATGGGCTCTGTACTAGCGGGGTTTCCAGATACGCAGTATTTT. Protein sequence: CASSMGSVLAGFPDTQYF.

The rearrangement joins TRBV5-6 to TRBJ2-7, with no clear D. The germline V gene encodes CDR1 SGHDT and CDR2 YYEEEE. V lost 2 bases and J lost 3, with 9 bases in between. This CDR3 is 13 amino acids long. The CDR3 sequence is CASSFSVGYEQYF. CDR3 DNA: TGTGCCAGCAGCTTTTCTGTCGGCTACGAGCAGTACTTC.

The CDR3 reads CASIPGTDYSPLHF. The CDR3 nucleotides are TGTGCCAGCATACCGGGGACTGACTATTCACCCCTCCACTTT. This chain uses TRBV6-5 with TRBJ1-6, with a weak D call TRBD1 (5 bases). V lost 7 bases, J lost 8 bases, and 15 bases lay in between. This CDR3 contains 14 residues. Germline V CDR1 and CDR2: MNHEY, SVGAGI.

The J gene is TRBJ1-3, the V gene TRBV12-5; D call uncertain. In germline, CDR1 is LGHNT, CDR2 FRNRAP. V lost 1 base and J lost 8, with 18 bases in between. CDR3 length: 16 residues. CDR3 nucleotide sequence: TGTGCTAGTGGTTTGGCAGCCGGAGCCCTTAGGTACACCATATATTTT. It encodes CASGLAAGALRYTIYF.

The chain couples TRBV19 to TRBJ1-1, with TRBD1 matching over 9 bases. V shed 5 bases and J 4 bases; nucleotides not matched to a gene: 8. The CDR3 totals 15 residues. From germline, CDR1 is LNHDA and CDR2 SQIVND (reference sequence). The CDR3 reads CASSPTDRGPTEAFF. The CDR3 bases are TGTGCCAGTAGTCCAACGGACAGGGGACCCACTGAAGCTTTCTTT.

The J gene is TRBJ1-5, the V gene TRBV9, with TRBD1 as a possible D gene (5 bases). Looked up from germline, CDR1 is SGDLS and CDR2 is YYNGEE. The CDR3 spans 14 residues. Trimming took 4 bases from V and 4 from J, leaving 12 bases between them. The CDR3 loop reads CASSPTTANQPQHF. The CDR3 nucleotides are TGTGCCAGCAGCCCAACGACAGCTAATCAGCCCCAGCATTTT.

V is TRBV5-1 and J is TRBJ2-2, with 7 positions matching TRBD1. V shed 0 bases, J shed 8 bases, and the junction held 16 bases outside the gene matches. Germline-derived CDR1 and CDR2 are SGHRS and YFSETQ. This CDR3 is 18 amino acids long. The CDR3 DNA reads as TGCGCCAGCAGCTTGGGTTTAAACGACAGGGTTAAGAGAGGGGAGCTGTTTTTT. Translation: CASSLGLNDRVKRGELFF. Together with reference TRBV5-1 and TRBJ2-2, the CDR3 gives the full variable domain: KAGVTQTPRYLIKTRGQQVTLSCSPISGHRSVSWYQQTPGQGLQFLFEYFSETQRNKGNFPGRFSGRQFSNSRSEMNVSTLELGDSALYLCASSLGLNDRVKRGELFFGEGSRLTVL.

The V call is TRBV30, the J call TRBJ1-2; D remains unclear. Germline V gives CDR1 GTSNPN, CDR2 SVGIG (reference sequence). V was shortened by 3 bases and J by 5 bases, with 10 bases between the two germline ends. CDR3 size: 12 residues. The CDR3 reads CAWSEEWYGYTF. CDR3 DNA sequence: TGTGCCTGGAGCGAGGAGTGGTATGGCTACACCTTC.

This rearrangement joins TRBV5-1 to TRBJ1-2, with 7 bases identical to TRBD1. Germline CDR1 is SGHRS and CDR2 is YFSETQ. The V segment lost 0 bases and the J segment 7 bases; nucleotides outside the gene matches: 9. The CDR3 extends over 15 amino acids. CDR3 amino acids: CASSLGGGGPFGYTF. CDR3 sequence (DNA): TGCGCCAGCAGCTTGGGAGGAGGGGGCCCTTTTGGCTACACCTTC.

J is TRBJ1-6 and V is TRBV19; perhaps TRBD1 as D (5 bases). This CDR3 region has 15 residues. Germline CDR1 LNHDA, CDR2 SQIVND (reference sequence). V dropped 3 bases and J dropped 8 bases, with 14 bases sitting between them. For the CDR3, the DNA is TGTGCCAGTAGTATGGGACCGTTCGTTGATTCACCCCTCCACTTT. Translating gives CASSMGPFVDSPLHF.

This chain uses TRBV19 with TRBJ1-2; D unclear. V was trimmed by 0 bases and J by 8 bases, leaving 13 bases between them. Per germline, CDR1 LNHDA and CDR2 SQIVND (reference sequence). This CDR3 region has 14 residues. The CDR3 coding sequence is TGTGCCAGTAGTATAGACCAGGCGGCAGTCGGCTACACCTTC. Translating gives CASSIDQAAVGYTF.

The chain recombines TRBV18 with TRBJ2-7, with D possibly being TRBD1 (5 bases). Germline CDR1 is KGHSH and CDR2 is LQKENI. The CDR3 loop spans 18 amino acids. With 0 bases removed from V and 0 bases from J, the gap between germline ends came to 18 bases. CDR3 amino acids: CASSPPVFSRTGSYEQYF. CDR3 coding DNA: TGTGCCAGCTCACCACCGGTATTCAGTAGAACAGGCTCCTACGAGCAGTACTTC.

The V call is TRBV7-2, the J call TRBJ2-5; TRBD1 aligns across 7 bases. Germline V CDR1 and CDR2: SGHTA, FQGNSA. The CDR3 is made up of 14 amino acids. Germline trimming cut 1 base from V and 14 bases from J; bases unmatched to any gene: 13. This CDR3 reads CASSLGGLPGQRYF. DNA for the CDR3: TGTGCCAGCAGCTTAGGCGGCCTACCGGGACAGCGCTACTTC.

The DNA for the CDR3 is TGTGCCAGCAGTTCCAGCCGGAACCCCTATGGCTACACCTTC. Its protein is CASSSSRNPYGYTF. V gene TRBV27 combines with J gene TRBJ1-2; D gene ambiguous. The V gene lost 4 bases and the J gene lost 4 bases, with 13 bases spanning the gap. Germline V gives CDR1 MNHEY, CDR2 SMNVEV (reference sequence). The CDR3 covers 14 residues.

The J gene is TRBJ2-5, the V gene TRBV6-5; D is tentatively TRBD1 or TRBD2 (5 bases each). The V and J ends lost 6 bases and 7 bases respectively, with 18 bases between them. CDR1 is MNHEY and CDR2 is SVGAGI in the germline V gene. The length of the CDR3 is 14 residues. This CDR3 reads CASSTDGTDGTQYF. CDR3 bases: TGTGCCAGCAGCACCGACGGGACCGACGGGACCCAGTACTTC.

The chain is built from TRBV19 and TRBJ2-1, with TRBD2 matching 8 bases. CDR1 LNHDA and CDR2 SQIVND come from the germline V gene (reference sequence). J lost 6 bases, V lost 3 bases, and 7 bases had no gene match. This CDR3 has 15 residues. CDR3: CASSIQRGRVNEQFF. Here the CDR3 DNA reads TGTGCCAGTAGTATCCAGCGGGGGAGGGTCAATGAGCAGTTCTTC.

The chain recombines TRBV4-1 with TRBJ1-4, with D uncertain. The CDR3 consists of 15 residues. V was pared by 1 base and J by 8 bases, with 14 bases between. The germline V gene has CDR1 MGHRA and CDR2 YSYEKL. CDR3: CASSQGSGLGEKLFF. In DNA form, the CDR3 reads TGCGCCAGCAGCCAAGGGTCAGGACTCGGGGAAAAACTGTTTTTT.

The CDR3 DNA is TGTGCCAGCAGCCCTGGCACAGATACGCAGTATTTT. Translated, it gives CASSPGTDTQYF. V usage is TRBV5-5 and J usage is TRBJ2-3, with D hard to call. Germline-derived CDR1 and CDR2 are SGHKS and YYEKEE (reference sequence). Between the trimmed V and J ends, which lost 4 bases and 1 base, there was a span of 4 bases. There are 12 residues in the CDR3. The full variable domain, its missing parts supplied by reference TRBV5-5 and TRBJ2-3, is DAGVTQSPTHLIKTRGQQVTLRCSPISGHKSVSWYQQVLGQGPQFIFQYYEKEERGRGNFPDRFSARQFPNYSSELNVNALLLGDSALYLCASSPGTDTQYFGPGTRLTVL.

The gene calls are TRBV6-5 and TRBJ1-4; 7 bases are shared with TRBD1. Trimming at V came to 0 bases and at J to 8 bases, leaving 6 bases not matched to a gene. This CDR3 is 15 amino acids long. Germline-derived CDR1 and CDR2 are MNHEY and SVGAGI. The CDR3 protein is CASSYSKGAGEKLFF. The CDR3 region has the DNA TGTGCCAGCAGTTACTCGAAGGGGGCCGGGGAAAAACTGTTTTTT.

The chain links TRBV7-9 to TRBJ1-2, with TRBD1 identical over 9 bases. The CDR3 totals 14 residues. The ends lost 4 bases at V and 4 bases at J; junction bases unmatched: 4. Germline lookup yields CDR1 SEHNR and CDR2 FQNEAQ (reference sequence). The DNA for the CDR3 is TGTGCCAGCAGCTCGGACAGGGGCGCCTATGGCTACACCTTC. The encoded protein is CASSSDRGAYGYTF.

V usage is TRBV23-1 and J usage is TRBJ2-3; a possible D gene is TRBD2 (5 bases). TRBV23-1 is an ORF, with its function uncertain. The V gene lost 7 bases and the J gene lost 5 bases, with 16 bases spanning the gap. The CDR3 length is 14 residues. The CDR3 spells CASTLPWTLDTQYF. The CDR3 nucleotides read TGCGCCAGCACGCTACCATGGACTCTAGATACGCAGTATTTT.

This chain uses TRBV6-5 with TRBJ1-2; D is perhaps TRBD1 (5 bases). The CDR3 extends over 15 amino acids. The germline V and J ends were trimmed by 7 bases and 0 bases, with 15 bases remaining between them. CDR1 and CDR2 from the germline V gene are MNHEY and SVGAGI. The CDR3 DNA sequence: TGTGCCAGCACTAACCTTGGGACGGCTAACTATGGCTACACCTTC. Its protein product is CASTNLGTANYGYTF.